The clone carrying this T cell receptor (beta chain) appeared a few times. Antigen unknown. The SP2 primer and nested alpha and beta constant region primers amplified ligated cDNA in four rounds. One entry per CDR3 protein, called by TCRdb with MiXCR from the 5' RACE reads. The table includes about 62,000 distinct CDR3 sequences, around 8% detected once. The sample comes from a study of naive and memory T cell subsets. Study-wide findings and caveats: This RNA-based method may be sensitive to activation-related transcript changes.

A UMI-containing oligonucleotide was joined by 3' ligation to the TCR cDNA template. Whole-blood samples were less than 3 ml of peripheral blood from healthy adult volunteers. Reverse transcription used DNase-treated unsorted total RNA, aiming for 1 to 1000 ng. This clonotype was obtained from a female donor in good health.

This chain's CDR3 is CAWSVPDRVSYNEQFF. Here the CDR3 DNA reads TGTGCCTGGAGTGTACCGGACAGGGTTAGCTACAATGAGCAGTTCTTC. The V gene is TRBV30, the J gene TRBJ2-1, with 8 bases aligning to TRBD1. The V gene's germline CDR1 is GTSNPN and CDR2 SVGIG (reference sequence). V gave up 0 bases and J gave up 3 bases; unmatched junction bases: 7. There are 16 residues in the CDR3.